The 13 T cell receptor beta chains in this list originate from one sample, sequenced in a study of regulatory T cells in long-lasting Graves disease. Documented time point: newly diagnosed GD, antithyroid drugs for less than 3 months. The TCR library used RNA extracted from PBMCs. The authors built TCR beta libraries using iRepertoire HTBI primers and Arm-PCR of CDR3 regions. TCRdb recomputed calls from the multiplex PCR reads with MiXCR, one row per CDR3 protein. The repertoire holds about 350,000 distinct CDR3 sequences, with around 16% as singletons. The same sample was also used in a study of T cells in Graves' hyperthyroidism and ophthalmopathy.

The sample was peripheral blood mononuclear cells (PBMCs), taken at new diagnosis, from a patient treated with antithyroid drugs. The receptors here all came from a woman aged 18-29 years with Graves disease.

The chain uses TRBV7-3 and TRBJ1-5; TRBD1 aligns across 10 bases. The junction had 10 bases not matched to a gene; V was cut back by 2 bases and J by 6 bases. From germline, CDR1 is SGHTA and CDR2 FQGTGA. There are 17 residues in the CDR3. The CDR3 here is CASSLGTGVSGGQPQHF. The CDR3 DNA reads TGTGCCAGCAGCTTAGGGACAGGGGTGTCCGGGGGTCAGCCCCAGCATTTT.

At least ten counts were recorded for this clonotype. The rearrangement uses TRBV27 and TRBJ2-7; TRBD2 matches at 7 bases. The CDR3 covers 14 residues. V was pared by 2 bases and J by 5 bases, with 6 bases of the junction left unmatched. CDR1 and CDR2 from the germline V gene are MNHEY and SMNVEV (reference sequence). The CDR3 DNA reads TGTGCCAGCAGTTTAAACGGGGGGAGGAACGAGCAGTACTTC. Translation gives CASSLNGGRNEQYF.

This clonotype was seen only once. This chain joins TRBV6-2 or TRBV6-3 and TRBJ1-5; perhaps TRBD1 as D (6 bases). The germline gives CDR1 MNHEY, CDR2 SVGEGT. Trimming removed 8 bases from V and 1 base from J, with 9 bases in between. CDR3 length equals 13 residues. This CDR3 reads CASQGLSNQPQHF. DNA for the CDR3: TGTGCCAGCCAGGGGCTGAGCAATCAGCCCCAGCATTTT.

This clonotype appeared many times. The chain links TRBV6-1 to TRBJ1-1; D perhaps matches TRBD1 (6 bases). The V gene lost 4 bases and the J gene lost 5 bases, with 17 bases spanning the gap. The CDR3 contains 15 residues. CDR1 is MNHNS, CDR2 SASEGT, per germline. In nucleotides, the CDR3 is TGTGCCAGCAGTGGACTAGCCGGGGGCGGGACTGAAGCTTTCTTT. Translated, it gives CASSGLAGGGTEAFF.

This clonotype was detected many times. The chain has TRBV12-3 or TRBV12-4 and TRBJ2-7; TRBD1 or TRBD2 may be the D gene (5 bases each). The CDR3 sequence is 14 residues long. The V end was cut by 5 bases, the J end by 2 bases, with 13 bases between. As DNA, the CDR3 is TGTGCCAGCAGTCCCGGGACGGTAGCCTACGAGCAGTACTTC. Protein product: CASSPGTVAYEQYF.

The rearrangement uses TRBV28 and TRBJ2-4, with D perhaps TRBD2 (5 bases). Looked up from germline, CDR1 is MDHEN and CDR2 is SYDVKM. The CDR3 contains 15 residues. The V end lost 3 bases, the J end lost 4 bases, and 13 bases lay between the germline ends. The CDR3 here is CASSFGRPGKNIQYF. The CDR3 DNA reads TGTGCCAGCAGTTTTGGGCGTCCGGGGAAAAACATTCAGTACTTC.

This clonotype was counted at least ten times. CDR3 coding DNA: TGCGCCAGCAGGCCTCAGGGGGCAGGCACTGAAGCTTTCTTT. Protein product: CASRPQGAGTEAFF. This chain links TRBV5-1 with TRBJ1-1; 8 positions match TRBD1. The V gene end was trimmed by 5 bases and the J gene end by 4 bases; junction bases not matched to a gene: 7. Germline CDR1 is SGHRS and CDR2 is YFSETQ. This CDR3 has 14 amino acids.

This clonotype was recorded at least ten times. The chain uses TRBV18 and TRBJ2-7; 7 positions match TRBD2. Germline trimming cut 5 bases from V and 4 bases from J; bases unmatched to any gene: 11. CDR1 and CDR2 from the germline V gene are KGHSH and LQKENI. The CDR3 totals 15 residues. The CDR3 coding sequence is TGTGCCAGCTCAAACTGGACTAGTCCTATGTACGAGCAGTACTTC. Translating gives CASSNWTSPMYEQYF.

This clonotype was detected ten times or more. The V gene is TRBV28, the J gene TRBJ1-1; a weak D match, TRBD1 (6 bases). Germline values: CDR1 MDHEN, CDR2 SYDVKM. The CDR3 spans 14 residues. Trimming removed 3 bases at V and 7 bases at J, with 15 bases between. DNA of the CDR3: TGTGCCAGCAGTTTTCGGGGGGCGCAAGGTGAAGCTTTCTTT. This sequence encodes CASSFRGAQGEAFF.

This clonotype was found many times. The chain employs TRBV18 and TRBJ2-7; TRBD1 or TRBD2 may be the D gene (6 bases each). The CDR3 extends over 14 amino acids. Trimming pared 6 bases from V and 2 bases from J, leaving 14 bases between. Germline V lookup: CDR1 KGHSH, CDR2 LQKENI. The CDR3, as DNA: TGTGCCAGCTCCCCGGGGGCAGCCGCCTACGAGCAGTACTTC. Amino acids: CASSPGAAAYEQYF. The whole variable domain, filled in from reference TRBV18 and TRBJ2-7, reads NAGVMQNPRHLVRRRGQEARLRCSPMKGHSHVYWYRQLPEEGLKFMVYLQKENIIDESGMPKERFSAEFPKEGPSILRIQQVVRGDSAAYFCASSPGAAAYEQYFGPGTRLTVT.

This clonotype was seen more than once but under ten times. This sequence joins TRBV28 and TRBJ1-6; 8 bases are a match to TRBD1. The germline V gene encodes CDR1 MDHEN and CDR2 SYDVKM. Losses at the gene ends were 5 bases for V and 7 bases for J; bases not matched to a gene: 10. This CDR3 comprises 16 residues. CDR3 residues: CASSHLRDRLNSPLHF. In DNA form, the CDR3 reads TGTGCCAGCAGTCACCTTAGGGACAGGCTAAATTCACCCCTCCACTTT.

V usage is TRBV3-1 and J usage is TRBJ2-7; the D gene is possibly TRBD1 (5 bases). Trimming left V 4 bases short and J 7 bases short, with 11 bases between. The CDR3 contains 12 residues. CDR1 is LGHDT, CDR2 YNNKEL, per germline (reference sequence). The CDR3 sequence is CASSRAGREQYF. The DNA for the CDR3 is TGTGCCAGCAGCCGGGCAGGGCGGGAGCAGTACTTC.

This clonotype has just a few counts. The rearrangement uses TRBV10-1 and TRBJ1-2, with TRBD1 matching 7 bases. Trimming cost V 0 bases and J 2 bases; bases outside gene matches: 0. Germline lookup yields CDR1 WNHNN and CDR2 SYGVQD (reference sequence). This CDR3 has 14 residues. In DNA, the CDR3 is TGCGCCAGCAGTGAGTCGGGACAGAACTATGGCTACACCTTC. Amino acid sequence: CASSESGQNYGYTF.